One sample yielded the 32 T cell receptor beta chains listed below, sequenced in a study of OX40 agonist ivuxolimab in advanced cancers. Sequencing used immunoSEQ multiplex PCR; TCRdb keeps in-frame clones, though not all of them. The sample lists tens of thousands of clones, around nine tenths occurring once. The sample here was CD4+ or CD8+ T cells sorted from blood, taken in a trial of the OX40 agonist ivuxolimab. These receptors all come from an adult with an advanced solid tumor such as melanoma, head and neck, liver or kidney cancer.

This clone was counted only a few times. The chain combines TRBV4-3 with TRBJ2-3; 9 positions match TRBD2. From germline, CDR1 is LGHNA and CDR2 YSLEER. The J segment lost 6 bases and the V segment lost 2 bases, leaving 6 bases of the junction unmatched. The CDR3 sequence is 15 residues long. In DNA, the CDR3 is TGCGCCAGCAGCCAACGGCGGGGGGGCCGGGATACGCAGTATTTT. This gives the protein CASSQRRGGRDTQYF.

CDR3 sequence: CASSPTGWPETQYF. DNA of the CDR3: TGTGCCAGCAGCCCGACAGGGTGGCCAGAGACCCAGTACTTC. The genes are TRBV2 and TRBJ2-5; 7 bases agree with TRBD1. The CDR3 consists of 14 residues. V gave up 6 bases and J gave up 4 bases; unmatched junction bases: 8. Per germline, CDR1 SNHLY and CDR2 FYNNEI.

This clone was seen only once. CDR3 protein: CASSLPTGTGGDGHTF. DNA for the CDR3: TGCGCCAGCAGCTTGCCAACCGGGACAGGGGGCGACGGCCACACCTTC. V usage is TRBV5-1 and J usage is TRBJ1-2, with TRBD1 matching 12 bases. V lost 1 base to trimming and J lost 12 bases; unmatched junction nucleotides: 13. Germline V gene sequence: CDR1 SGHRS, CDR2 YFSETQ. The CDR3 consists of 16 residues.

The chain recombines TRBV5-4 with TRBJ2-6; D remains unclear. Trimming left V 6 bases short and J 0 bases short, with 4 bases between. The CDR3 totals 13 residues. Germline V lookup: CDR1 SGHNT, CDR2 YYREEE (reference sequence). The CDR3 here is CASKRSGANVLTF. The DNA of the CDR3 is TGTGCCAGCAAACGCTCTGGGGCCAACGTCCTGACTTTC.

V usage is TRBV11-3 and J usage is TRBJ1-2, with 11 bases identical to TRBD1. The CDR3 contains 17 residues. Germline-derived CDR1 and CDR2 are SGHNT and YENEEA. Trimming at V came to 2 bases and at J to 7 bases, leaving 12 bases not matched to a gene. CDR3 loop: CASSLTWTGGDTSGYTF. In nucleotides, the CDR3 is TGTGCCAGCAGCTTAACTTGGACAGGGGGCGATACCTCTGGCTACACCTTC. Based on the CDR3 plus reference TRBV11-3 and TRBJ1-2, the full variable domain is EAGVVQSPRYKIIEKKQPVAFWCNPISGHNTLYWYLQNLGQGPELLIRYENEEAVDDSQLPKDRFSAERLKGVDSTLKIQPAELGDSAVYLCASSLTWTGGDTSGYTFGSGTRLTVV.

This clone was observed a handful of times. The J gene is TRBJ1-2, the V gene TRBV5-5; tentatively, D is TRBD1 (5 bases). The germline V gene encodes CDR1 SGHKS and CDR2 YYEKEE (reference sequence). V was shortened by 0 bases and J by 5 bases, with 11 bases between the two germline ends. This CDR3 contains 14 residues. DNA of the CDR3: TGTGCCAGCAGCTTGGCGCGGGACGTTTATGGCTACACCTTC. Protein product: CASSLARDVYGYTF.

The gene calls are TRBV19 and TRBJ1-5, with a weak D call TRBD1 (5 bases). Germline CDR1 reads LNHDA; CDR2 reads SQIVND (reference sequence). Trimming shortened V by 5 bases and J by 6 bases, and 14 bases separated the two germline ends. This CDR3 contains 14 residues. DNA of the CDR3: TGTGCCAGTAGTCCTGGGGCAAACGCTCAGCCCCAGCATTTT. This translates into CASSPGANAQPQHF.

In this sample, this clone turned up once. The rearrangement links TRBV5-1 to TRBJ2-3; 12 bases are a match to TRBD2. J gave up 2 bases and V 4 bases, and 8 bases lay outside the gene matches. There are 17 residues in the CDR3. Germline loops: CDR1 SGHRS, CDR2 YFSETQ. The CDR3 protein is CASSAKLAGGYTDTQYF. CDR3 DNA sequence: TGCGCCAGCAGCGCGAAACTAGCGGGGGGTTACACAGATACGCAGTATTTT.

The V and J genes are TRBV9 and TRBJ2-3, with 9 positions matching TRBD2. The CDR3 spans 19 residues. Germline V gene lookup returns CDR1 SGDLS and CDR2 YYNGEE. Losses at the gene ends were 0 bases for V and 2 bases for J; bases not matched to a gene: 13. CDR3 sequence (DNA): TGTGCCAGCAGCGTAGAGACGCGGGAGGGACCAGGCCCCACAGATACGCAGTATTTT. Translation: CASSVETREGPGPTDTQYF.

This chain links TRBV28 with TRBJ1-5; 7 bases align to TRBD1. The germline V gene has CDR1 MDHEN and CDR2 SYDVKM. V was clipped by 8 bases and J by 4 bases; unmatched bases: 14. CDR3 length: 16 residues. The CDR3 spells CASGPSTGVGNQPQHF. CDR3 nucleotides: TGTGCCAGCGGGCCTAGTACAGGGGTTGGAAATCAGCCCCAGCATTTT.

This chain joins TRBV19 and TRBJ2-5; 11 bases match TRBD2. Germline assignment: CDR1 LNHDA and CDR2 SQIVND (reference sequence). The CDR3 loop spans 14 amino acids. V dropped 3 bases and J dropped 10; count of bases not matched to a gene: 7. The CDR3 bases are TGTGCCAGTAGTATTTCCCTAGCGGGGGGTGACCAGTACTTC. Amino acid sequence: CASSISLAGGDQYF.

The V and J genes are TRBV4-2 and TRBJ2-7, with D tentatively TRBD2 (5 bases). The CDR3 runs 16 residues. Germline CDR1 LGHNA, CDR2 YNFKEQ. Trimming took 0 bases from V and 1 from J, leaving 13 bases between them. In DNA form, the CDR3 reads TGTGCCAGCAGCCAAGACCGGACTGTACCATCCTACGAGCAGTACTTC. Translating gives CASSQDRTVPSYEQYF.

CDR3 coding DNA: TGTGCCAGCCAGAAAGCAACTAATGAAAAACTGTTTTTT. Its protein product is CASQKATNEKLFF. The genes are TRBV6-1 and TRBJ1-4; D remains unclear. V was trimmed by 8 bases and J by 0 bases, leaving 7 bases between them. Germline CDR1 reads MNHNS; CDR2 reads SASEGT. The CDR3 is 13 residues long.

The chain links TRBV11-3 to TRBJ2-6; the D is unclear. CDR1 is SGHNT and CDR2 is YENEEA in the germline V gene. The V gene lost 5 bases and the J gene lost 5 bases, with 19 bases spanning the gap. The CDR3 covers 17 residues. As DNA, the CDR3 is TGTGCCAGCAGCAAAATTTCTCGACAAAGTCGGGCCAACGTCCTGACTTTC. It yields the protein CASSKISRQSRANVLTF.

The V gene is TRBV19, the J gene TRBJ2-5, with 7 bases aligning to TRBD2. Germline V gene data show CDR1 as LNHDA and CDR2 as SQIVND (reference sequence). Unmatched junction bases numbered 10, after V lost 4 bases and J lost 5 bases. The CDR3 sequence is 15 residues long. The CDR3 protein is CASSRSQLARETQYF. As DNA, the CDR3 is TGTGCCAGTAGTAGGAGTCAACTAGCGAGGGAGACCCAGTACTTC.

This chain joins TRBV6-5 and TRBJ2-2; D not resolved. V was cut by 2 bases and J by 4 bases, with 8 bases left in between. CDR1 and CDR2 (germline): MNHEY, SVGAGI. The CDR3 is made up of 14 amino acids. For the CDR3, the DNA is TGTGCCAGCAGTTACCGGCCTTTCACCGGGGAGCTGTTTTTT. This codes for CASSYRPFTGELFF.

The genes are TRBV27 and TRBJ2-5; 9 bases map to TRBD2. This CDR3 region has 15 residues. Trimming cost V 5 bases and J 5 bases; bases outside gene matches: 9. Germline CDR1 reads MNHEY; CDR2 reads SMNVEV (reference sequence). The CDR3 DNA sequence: TGTGCCAGCAGTCGCCGCGGGGGGGCCTTGGAGACCCAGTACTTC. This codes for CASSRRGGALETQYF.

The CDR3 loop reads CASSRDVQPQHF. CDR3 in DNA: TGTGCCAGCAGCAGGGATGTTCAGCCCCAGCATTTT. The chain employs TRBV28 and TRBJ1-5; TRBD1 might be the D (5 bases). V was shortened by 6 bases and J by 6 bases, with 9 bases between the two germline ends. Germline CDR1 reads MDHEN; CDR2 reads SYDVKM. The CDR3 is made up of 12 amino acids.

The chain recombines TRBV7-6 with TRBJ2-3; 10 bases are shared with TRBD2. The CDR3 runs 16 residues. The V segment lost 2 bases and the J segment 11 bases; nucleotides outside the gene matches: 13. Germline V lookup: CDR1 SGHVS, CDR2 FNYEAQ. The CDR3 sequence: CASSLIGPVGLAMQYF. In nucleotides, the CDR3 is TGTGCCAGCAGCTTAATTGGGCCGGTGGGACTAGCGATGCAGTATTTT. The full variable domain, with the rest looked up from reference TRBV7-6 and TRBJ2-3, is GAGVSQSPRYKVTKRGQDVALRCDPISGHVSLYWYRQALGQGPEFLTYFNYEAQQDKSGLPNDRFSAERPEGSISTLTIQRTEQRDSAMYRCASSLIGPVGLAMQYFGPGTRLTVL.

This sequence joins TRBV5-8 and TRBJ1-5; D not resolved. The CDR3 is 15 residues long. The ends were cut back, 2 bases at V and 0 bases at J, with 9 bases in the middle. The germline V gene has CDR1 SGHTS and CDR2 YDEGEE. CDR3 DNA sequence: TGTGCCAGCAGCTTACTCCCCGATAGCAATCAGCCCCAGCATTTT. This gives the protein CASSLLPDSNQPQHF.

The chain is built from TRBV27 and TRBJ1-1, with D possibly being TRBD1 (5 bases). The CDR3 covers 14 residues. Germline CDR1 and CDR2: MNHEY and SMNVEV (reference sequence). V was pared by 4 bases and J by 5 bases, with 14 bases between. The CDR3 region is CASSCVRVETEAFF. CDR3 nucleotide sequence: TGTGCCAGCAGTTGCGTCAGGGTAGAAACTGAAGCTTTCTTT.

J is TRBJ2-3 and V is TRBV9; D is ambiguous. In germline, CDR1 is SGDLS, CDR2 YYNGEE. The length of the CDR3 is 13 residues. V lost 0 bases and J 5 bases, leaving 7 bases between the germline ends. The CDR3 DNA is TGTGCCAGCAGCGTAGGTCCGGGAGATACGCAGTATTTT. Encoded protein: CASSVGPGDTQYF.

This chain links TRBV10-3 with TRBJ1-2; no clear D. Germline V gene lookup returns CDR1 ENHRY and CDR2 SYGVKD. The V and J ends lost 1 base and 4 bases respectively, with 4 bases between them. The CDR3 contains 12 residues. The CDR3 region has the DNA TGTGCCATCAGTGAGTACAGCTATGGCTACACCTTC. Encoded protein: CAISEYSYGYTF.

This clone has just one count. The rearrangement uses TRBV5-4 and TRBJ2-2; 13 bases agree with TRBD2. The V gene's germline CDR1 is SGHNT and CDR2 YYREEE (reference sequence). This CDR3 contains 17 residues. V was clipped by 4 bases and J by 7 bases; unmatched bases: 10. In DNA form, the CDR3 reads TGTGCCAGCAGCCCGGGACTAGCGGGACCCGCTCACGGGGAGCTGTTTTTT. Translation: CASSPGLAGPAHGELFF.

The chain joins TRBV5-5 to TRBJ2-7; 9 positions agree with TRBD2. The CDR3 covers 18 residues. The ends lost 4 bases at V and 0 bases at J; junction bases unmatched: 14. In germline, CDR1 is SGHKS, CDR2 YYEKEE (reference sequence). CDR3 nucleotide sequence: TGTGCCAGCAGCATACAGGGACTAGCCGAAACTAGCTCCTACGAGCAGTACTTC. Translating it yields CASSIQGLAETSSYEQYF.

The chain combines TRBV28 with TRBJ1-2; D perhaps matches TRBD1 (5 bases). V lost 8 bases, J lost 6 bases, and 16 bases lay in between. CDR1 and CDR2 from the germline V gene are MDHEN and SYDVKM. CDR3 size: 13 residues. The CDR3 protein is CASGMGQGHGYTF. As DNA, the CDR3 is TGTGCCAGCGGGATGGGTCAGGGACATGGCTACACCTTC.

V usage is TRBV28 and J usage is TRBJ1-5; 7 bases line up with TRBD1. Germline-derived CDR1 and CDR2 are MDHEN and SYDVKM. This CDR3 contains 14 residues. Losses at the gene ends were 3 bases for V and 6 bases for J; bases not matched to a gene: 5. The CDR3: CASSFGGGGQPQHF. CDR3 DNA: TGTGCCAGCAGTTTTGGAGGGGGCGGTCAGCCCCAGCATTTT.

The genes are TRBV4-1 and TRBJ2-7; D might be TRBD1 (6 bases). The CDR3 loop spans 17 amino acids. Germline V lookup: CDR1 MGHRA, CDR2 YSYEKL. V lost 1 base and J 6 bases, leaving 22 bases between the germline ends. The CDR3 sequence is CASSQVWGQGPLGEQYF. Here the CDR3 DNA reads TGCGCCAGCAGCCAAGTTTGGGGGCAGGGGCCCCTCGGCGAGCAGTACTTC.

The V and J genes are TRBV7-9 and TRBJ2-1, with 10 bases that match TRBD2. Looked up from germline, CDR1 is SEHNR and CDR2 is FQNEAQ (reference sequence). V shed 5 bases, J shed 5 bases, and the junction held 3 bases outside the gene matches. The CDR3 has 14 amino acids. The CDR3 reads CASSPGLADNEQFF. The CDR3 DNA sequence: TGTGCCAGCAGCCCCGGACTAGCGGACAATGAGCAGTTCTTC.

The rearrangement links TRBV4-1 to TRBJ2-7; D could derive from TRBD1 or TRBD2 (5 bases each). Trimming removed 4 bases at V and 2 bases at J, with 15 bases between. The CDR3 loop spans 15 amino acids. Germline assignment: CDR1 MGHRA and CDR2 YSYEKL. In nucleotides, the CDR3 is TGCGCCAGCAGCCGCCGCCGGGACCGACCCTACGAGCAGTACTTC. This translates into CASSRRRDRPYEQYF.

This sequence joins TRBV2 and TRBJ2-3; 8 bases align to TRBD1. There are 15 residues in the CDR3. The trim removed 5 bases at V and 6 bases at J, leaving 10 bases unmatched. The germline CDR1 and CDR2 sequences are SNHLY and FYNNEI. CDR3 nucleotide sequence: TGTGCCAGCAGTTACGGACAGGGTCTTTCCGATACGCAGTATTTT. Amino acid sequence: CASSYGQGLSDTQYF.

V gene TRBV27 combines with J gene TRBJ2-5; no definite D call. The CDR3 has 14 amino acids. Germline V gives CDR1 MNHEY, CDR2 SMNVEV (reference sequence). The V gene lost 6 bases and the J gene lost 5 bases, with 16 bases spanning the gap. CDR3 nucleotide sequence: TGTGCCAGCAGCTTCGGAACCTCCGGGGAGACCCAGTACTTC. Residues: CASSFGTSGETQYF.